The text below deals with one T cell receptor (beta chain). Germline CDR1 is SGHKS and CDR2 is YYEKEE (reference sequence). This CDR3 is built from 13 residues. Trimming removed 0 bases from V and 4 bases from J, with 8 bases in between. Each CDR3 protein is one row after TCRdb ran MiXCR on the RT-PCR reads. The repertoire includes fewer than 200,000 distinct CDR3 sequences, around 9% of them detected once, and around 9.9% sits in the top ten. This specimen belongs to a study of response to subunit inactivated influenza vaccine. This TCR derives from a middle-aged man who received an inactivated influenza vaccine. The sample was non-naive T cells sorted from PBMCs, taken on the day of vaccination. The V call is TRBV5-5, the J call TRBJ2-7, with D perhaps TRBD1 (5 bases). The CDR3 is CASSLEYRYEQYF. The CDR3 nucleotides are TGTGCCAGCAGCTTGGAGTACAGGTACGAGCAGTACTTC.